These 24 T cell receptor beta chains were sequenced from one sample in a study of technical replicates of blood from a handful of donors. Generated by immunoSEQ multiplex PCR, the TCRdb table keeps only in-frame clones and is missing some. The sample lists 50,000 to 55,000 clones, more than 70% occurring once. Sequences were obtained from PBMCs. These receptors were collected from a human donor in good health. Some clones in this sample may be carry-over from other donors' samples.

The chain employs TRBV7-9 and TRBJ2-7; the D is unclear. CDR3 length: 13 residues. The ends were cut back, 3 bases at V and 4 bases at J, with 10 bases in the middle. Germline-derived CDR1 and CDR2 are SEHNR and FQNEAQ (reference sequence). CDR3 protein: CASSFKSEYEQYF. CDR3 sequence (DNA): TGTGCCAGCAGCTTTAAGTCTGAGTACGAGCAGTACTTC.

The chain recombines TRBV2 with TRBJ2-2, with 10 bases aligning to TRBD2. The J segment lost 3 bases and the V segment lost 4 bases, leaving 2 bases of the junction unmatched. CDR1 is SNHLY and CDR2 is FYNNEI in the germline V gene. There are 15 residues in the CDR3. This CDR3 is CASSASGGHTGELFF. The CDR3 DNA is TGTGCCAGCAGTGCTAGCGGGGGCCACACCGGGGAGCTGTTTTTT.

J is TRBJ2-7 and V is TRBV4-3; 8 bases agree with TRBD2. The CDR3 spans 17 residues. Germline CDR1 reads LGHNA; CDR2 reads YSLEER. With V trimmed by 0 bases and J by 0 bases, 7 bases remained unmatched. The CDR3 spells CASSQEAVGTSSYEQYF. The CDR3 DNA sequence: TGCGCCAGCAGCCAAGAAGCGGTCGGGACTAGCTCCTACGAGCAGTACTTC.

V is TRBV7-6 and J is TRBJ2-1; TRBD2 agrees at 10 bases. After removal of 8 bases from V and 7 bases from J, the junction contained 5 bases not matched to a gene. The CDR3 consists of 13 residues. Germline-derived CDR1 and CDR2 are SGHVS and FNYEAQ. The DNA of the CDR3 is TGTGCCAGCGTAGCGGGAGGTAGGAATGAGCAGTTCTTC. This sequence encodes CASVAGGRNEQFF.

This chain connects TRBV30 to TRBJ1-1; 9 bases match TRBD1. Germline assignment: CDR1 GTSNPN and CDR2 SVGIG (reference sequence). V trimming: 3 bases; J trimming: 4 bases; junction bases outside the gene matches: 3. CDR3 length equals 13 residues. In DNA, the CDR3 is TGTGCCTGGAGCGCGGACAGGGGCACTGAAGCTTTCTTT. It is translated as CAWSADRGTEAFF. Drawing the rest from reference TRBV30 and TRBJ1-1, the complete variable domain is SQTIHQWPATLVQPVGSPLSLECTVEGTSNPNLYWYRQAAGRGLQLLFYSVGIGQISSEVPQNLSASRPQDRQFILSSKKLLLSDSGFYLCAWSADRGTEAFFGQGTRLTVV.

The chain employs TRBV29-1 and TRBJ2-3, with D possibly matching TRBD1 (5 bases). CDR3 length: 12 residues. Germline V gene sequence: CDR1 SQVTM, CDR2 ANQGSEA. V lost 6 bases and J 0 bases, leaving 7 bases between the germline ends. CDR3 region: CSVDSSTDTQYF. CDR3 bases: TGCAGCGTCGACAGCAGCACAGATACGCAGTATTTT.

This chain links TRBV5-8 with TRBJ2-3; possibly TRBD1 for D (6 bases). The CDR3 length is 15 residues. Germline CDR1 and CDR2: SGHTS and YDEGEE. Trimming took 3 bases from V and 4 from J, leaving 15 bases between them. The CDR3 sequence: CASSSTCAGADTQYF. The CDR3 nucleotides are TGTGCCAGCAGCTCGACTTGCGCAGGGGCAGATACGCAGTATTTT.

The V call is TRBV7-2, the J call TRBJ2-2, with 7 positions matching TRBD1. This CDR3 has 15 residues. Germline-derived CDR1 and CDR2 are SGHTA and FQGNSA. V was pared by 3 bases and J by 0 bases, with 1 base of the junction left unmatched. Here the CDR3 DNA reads TGTGCCAGCAGCTTCGACAGGGCGAACACCGGGGAGCTGTTTTTT. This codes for CASSFDRANTGELFF.

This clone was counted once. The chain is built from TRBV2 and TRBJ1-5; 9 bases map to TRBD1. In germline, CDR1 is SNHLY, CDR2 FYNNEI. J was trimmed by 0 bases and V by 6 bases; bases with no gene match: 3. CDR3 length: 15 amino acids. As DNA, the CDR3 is TGTGCCAGCAGACGGGACAGGGCTAGCAATCAGCCCCAGCATTTT. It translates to CASRRDRASNQPQHF.

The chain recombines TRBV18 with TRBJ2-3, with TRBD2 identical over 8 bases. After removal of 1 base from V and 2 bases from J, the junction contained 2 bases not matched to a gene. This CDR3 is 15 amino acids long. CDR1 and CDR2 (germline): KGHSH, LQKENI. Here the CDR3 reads CASSPLGLATDTQYF. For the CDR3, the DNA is TGTGCCAGCTCACCACTTGGACTAGCCACAGATACGCAGTATTTT.

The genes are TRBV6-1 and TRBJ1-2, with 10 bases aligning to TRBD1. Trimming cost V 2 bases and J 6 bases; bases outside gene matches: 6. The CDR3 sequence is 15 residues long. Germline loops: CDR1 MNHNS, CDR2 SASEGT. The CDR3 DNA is TGTGCCAGCAGTGAATTGGGGACAGGGGTCAATGGCTACACCTTC. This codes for CASSELGTGVNGYTF.

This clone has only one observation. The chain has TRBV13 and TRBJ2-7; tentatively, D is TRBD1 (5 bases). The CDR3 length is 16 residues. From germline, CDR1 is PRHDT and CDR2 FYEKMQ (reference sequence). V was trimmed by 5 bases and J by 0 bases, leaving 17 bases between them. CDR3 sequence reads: CASSPLGESPSYEQYF. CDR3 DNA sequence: TGTGCCAGCAGCCCCCTAGGGGAAAGCCCCTCCTACGAGCAGTACTTC.

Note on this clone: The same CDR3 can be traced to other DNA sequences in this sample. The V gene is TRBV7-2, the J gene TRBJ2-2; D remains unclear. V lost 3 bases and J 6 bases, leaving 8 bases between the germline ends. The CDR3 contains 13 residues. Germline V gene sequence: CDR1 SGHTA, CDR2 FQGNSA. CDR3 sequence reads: CASSFRVPGELFF. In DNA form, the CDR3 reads TGTGCCAGCAGCTTCCGGGTCCCCGGGGAGCTGTTTTTT. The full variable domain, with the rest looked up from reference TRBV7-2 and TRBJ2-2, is GAGVSQSPSNKVTEKGKDVELRCDPISGHTALYWYRQSLGQGLEFLIYFQGNSAPDKSGLPSDRFSAERTGGSVSTLTIQRTQQEDSAVYLCASSFRVPGELFFGEGSRLTVL.

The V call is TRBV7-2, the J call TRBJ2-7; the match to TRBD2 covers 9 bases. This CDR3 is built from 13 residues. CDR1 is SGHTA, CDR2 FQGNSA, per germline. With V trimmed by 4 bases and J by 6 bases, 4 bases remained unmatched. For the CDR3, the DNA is TGTGCCAGCAGCTCGGAGACTAGCGGCGAGCAGTACTTC. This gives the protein CASSSETSGEQYF.

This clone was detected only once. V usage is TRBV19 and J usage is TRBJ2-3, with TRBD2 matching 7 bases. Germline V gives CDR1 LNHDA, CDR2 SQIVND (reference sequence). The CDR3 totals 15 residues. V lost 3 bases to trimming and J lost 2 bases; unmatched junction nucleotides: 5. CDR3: CASSIWAGDTDTQYF. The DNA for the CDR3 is TGTGCCAGTAGTATTTGGGCGGGGGACACAGATACGCAGTATTTT. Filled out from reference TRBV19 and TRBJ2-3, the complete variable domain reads DGGITQSPKYLFRKEGQNVTLSCEQNLNHDAMYWYRQDPGQGLRLIYYSQIVNDFQKGDIAEGYSVSREKKESFPLTVTSAQKNPTAFYLCASSIWAGDTDTQYFGPGTRLTVL.

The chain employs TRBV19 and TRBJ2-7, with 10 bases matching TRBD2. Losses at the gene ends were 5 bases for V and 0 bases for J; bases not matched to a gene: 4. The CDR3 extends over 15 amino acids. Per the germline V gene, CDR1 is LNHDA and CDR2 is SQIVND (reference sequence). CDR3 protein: CASSAGTSASYEQYF. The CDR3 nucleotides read TGTGCCAGTAGTGCCGGGACTAGCGCCTCCTACGAGCAGTACTTC.

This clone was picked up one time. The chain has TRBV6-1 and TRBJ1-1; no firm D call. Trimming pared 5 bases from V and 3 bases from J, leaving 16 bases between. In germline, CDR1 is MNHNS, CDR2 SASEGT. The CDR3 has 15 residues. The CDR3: CASSLWGAGDTEAFF. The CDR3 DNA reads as TGTGCCAGCAGTCTCTGGGGAGCTGGGGACACTGAAGCTTTCTTT.

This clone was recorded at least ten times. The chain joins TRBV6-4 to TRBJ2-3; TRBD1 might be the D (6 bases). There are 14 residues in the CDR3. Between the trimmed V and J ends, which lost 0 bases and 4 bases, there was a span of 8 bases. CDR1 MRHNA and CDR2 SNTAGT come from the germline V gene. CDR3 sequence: CASSDSKGADTQYF. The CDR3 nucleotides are TGTGCCAGCAGTGACTCCAAGGGGGCAGATACGCAGTATTTT.

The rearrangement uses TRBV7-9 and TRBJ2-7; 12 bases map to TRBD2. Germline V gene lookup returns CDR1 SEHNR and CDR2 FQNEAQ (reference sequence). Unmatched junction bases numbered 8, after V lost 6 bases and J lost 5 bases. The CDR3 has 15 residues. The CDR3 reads CASSYWTSGTHEQYF. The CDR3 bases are TGTGCCAGCAGTTACTGGACTAGCGGGACTCACGAGCAGTACTTC.

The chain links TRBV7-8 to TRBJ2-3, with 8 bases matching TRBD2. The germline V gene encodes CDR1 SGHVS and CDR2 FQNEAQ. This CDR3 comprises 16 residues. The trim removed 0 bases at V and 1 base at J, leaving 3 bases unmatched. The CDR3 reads CASSLAILAGTDTQYF. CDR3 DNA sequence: TGTGCCAGCAGCTTAGCCATACTAGCGGGCACAGATACGCAGTATTTT.

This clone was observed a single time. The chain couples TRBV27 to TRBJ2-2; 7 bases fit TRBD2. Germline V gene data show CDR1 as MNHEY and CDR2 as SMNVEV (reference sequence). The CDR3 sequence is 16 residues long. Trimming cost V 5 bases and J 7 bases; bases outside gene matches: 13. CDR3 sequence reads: CASSTRPSGTGGELFF. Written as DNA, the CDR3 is TGTGCCAGCAGTACCCGACCGAGCGGGACGGGCGGGGAGCTGTTTTTT.

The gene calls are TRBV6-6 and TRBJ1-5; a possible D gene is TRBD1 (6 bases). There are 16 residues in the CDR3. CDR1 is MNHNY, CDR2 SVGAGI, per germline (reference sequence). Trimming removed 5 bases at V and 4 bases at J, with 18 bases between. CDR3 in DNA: TGTGCCAGCAGTCGGAATCTCCGGGACACTAATCAGCCCCAGCATTTT. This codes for CASSRNLRDTNQPQHF.

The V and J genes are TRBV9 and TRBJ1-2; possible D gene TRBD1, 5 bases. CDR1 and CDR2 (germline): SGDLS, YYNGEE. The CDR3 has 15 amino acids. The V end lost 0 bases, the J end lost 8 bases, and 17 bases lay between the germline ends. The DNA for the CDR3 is TGTGCCAGCAGCGTAGACAGGAATCCGGTGGAAGGCTACACCTTC. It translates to CASSVDRNPVEGYTF.

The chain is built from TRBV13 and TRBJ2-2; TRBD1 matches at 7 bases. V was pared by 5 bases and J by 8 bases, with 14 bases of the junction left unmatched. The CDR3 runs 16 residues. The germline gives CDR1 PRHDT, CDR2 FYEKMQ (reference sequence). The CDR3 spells CASSHRQGGLVGELFF. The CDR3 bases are TGTGCCAGCAGCCACCGACAGGGTGGGTTAGTAGGGGAGCTGTTTTTT.